A single sample gave rise to the 15 T cell receptor beta chains below, sequenced in a study of T cell responses to AZD1222 COVID-19 vaccine. Sequenced by immunoSEQ multiplex PCR; TCRdb stores in-frame clones only, minus some. The sample has roughly 140,000 clones; under 95% are singletons. Sample: peripheral blood, taken on day 0 of AZD1222 vaccination. The receptor source for this set is an adult in good health.

This clone was counted only a few times. V and J are TRBV2 and TRBJ2-1, with 7 nucleotides matching TRBD1. After removal of 2 bases from V and 4 bases from J, the junction contained 8 bases not matched to a gene. Germline CDR1 is SNHLY and CDR2 is FYNNEI. The CDR3 is 16 amino acids. The CDR3 bases are TGTGCCAGCAGTGAAACCCAGGGGGTGGGGTACAATGAGCAGTTCTTC. This translates into CASSETQGVGYNEQFF.

The CDR3 spells CATTRQGINEQYF. CDR3 coding DNA: TGTGCCACTACACGACAGGGGATAAACGAGCAGTACTTC. The rearrangement joins TRBV28 to TRBJ2-7, with TRBD1 identical over 8 bases. Germline CDR1 is MDHEN and CDR2 is SYDVKM. The trim removed 10 bases at V and 5 bases at J, leaving 10 bases unmatched. This CDR3 comprises 13 residues.

The chain employs TRBV6-2 or TRBV6-3 and TRBJ1-1; D remains unclear. The CDR3 extends over 18 amino acids. Trimming stripped 2 bases from V and 0 bases from J, with 19 bases between. Germline CDR1 reads MNHEY; CDR2 reads SVGEGT. In nucleotides, the CDR3 is TGTGCCAGCAGTTACCCAGAGCCGGATTATTATGTGAACACTGAAGCTTTCTTT. This gives the protein CASSYPEPDYYVNTEAFF.

The V call is TRBV4-1, the J call TRBJ2-2; a possible D gene is TRBD2 (5 bases). CDR3 length: 17 amino acids. CDR1 MGHRA and CDR2 YSYEKL come from the germline V gene. V gave up 6 bases and J gave up 1 base, with 18 bases separating them. The CDR3 is CASRPGPLALNTGELFF. CDR3 DNA: TGCGCCAGCAGACCCGGGCCCCTAGCCCTGAACACCGGGGAGCTGTTTTTT.

The chain combines TRBV28 with TRBJ1-6, with unresolved D. The CDR3 sequence is 14 residues long. The germline CDR1 and CDR2 sequences are MDHEN and SYDVKM. V dropped 3 bases and J dropped 5 bases, with 8 bases sitting between them. The CDR3 region has the DNA TGTGCCAGCAGTTTGTACGGGGATAATTCACCCCTCCACTTT. Translated: CASSLYGDNSPLHF. Combining the CDR3 with reference TRBV28 and TRBJ1-6 gives the whole variable domain DVKVTQSSRYLVKRTGEKVFLECVQDMDHENMFWYRQDPGLGLRLIYFSYDVKMKEKGDIPEGYSVSREKKERFSLILESASTNQTSMYLCASSLYGDNSPLHFGNGTRLTVT.

The count of this clone is one. The chain joins TRBV11-2 to TRBJ2-7; D gene unclear. In germline, CDR1 is SGHAT, CDR2 FQNNGV. This CDR3 is 13 amino acids long. V was pared by 6 bases and J by 1 base, with 10 bases between. The CDR3 bases are TGTGCCAGCAGACTTCTCGCTTCCTACGAGCAGTACTTC. Its protein product is CASRLLASYEQYF.

The rearrangement uses TRBV28 and TRBJ2-7; D unclear. The germline V gene encodes CDR1 MDHEN and CDR2 SYDVKM. This CDR3 spans 12 amino acids. Trimming took 2 bases from V and 6 from J, leaving 8 bases between them. CDR3 nucleotides: TGTGCCAGCAGTTTACGGATGGGCGAGCAGTACTTC. Protein: CASSLRMGEQYF.

The chain couples TRBV5-4 to TRBJ2-4; possible D gene TRBD1, 6 bases. The CDR3 is made up of 14 amino acids. The germline gives CDR1 SGHNT, CDR2 YYREEE (reference sequence). V lost 3 bases and J lost 5, with 12 bases in between. The CDR3 loop reads CASSSGVGENIQYF. For the CDR3, the DNA is TGTGCCAGCAGCTCAGGGGTTGGGGAAAACATTCAGTACTTC.

The DNA of the CDR3 is TGTGCCAGCAGTCCGGGACCCATCAGTGAGGCTTTCTTT. The encoded protein is CASSPGPISEAFF. The rearrangement joins TRBV12-3 or TRBV12-4 to TRBJ1-1, with D possibly matching TRBD1 (5 bases). V dropped 5 bases and J dropped 11 bases, with 18 bases sitting between them. The CDR3 is 13 amino acids.

The J gene is TRBJ2-5, the V gene TRBV28; 8 bases match TRBD2. With 6 bases clipped from V and 5 bases from J, the junction kept 8 bases outside the gene matches. Germline CDR1 reads MDHEN; CDR2 reads SYDVKM. CDR3 length: 14 residues. The CDR3 loop is CASSPGGRFETQYF. The CDR3 coding sequence is TGTGCCAGCAGCCCTGGCGGGAGGTTCGAGACCCAGTACTTC. Combining the CDR3 with reference TRBV28 and TRBJ2-5 gives the whole variable domain DVKVTQSSRYLVKRTGEKVFLECVQDMDHENMFWYRQDPGLGLRLIYFSYDVKMKEKGDIPEGYSVSREKKERFSLILESASTNQTSMYLCASSPGGRFETQYFGPGTRLLVL.

This clone was seen only a few times. V usage is TRBV19 and J usage is TRBJ1-1; 8 bases fit TRBD1. The CDR3 is 15 residues long. The V gene's germline CDR1 is LNHDA and CDR2 SQIVND (reference sequence). J was trimmed by 0 bases and V by 7 bases; bases with no gene match: 7. The CDR3 sequence is CASTGTGGMNTEAFF. CDR3 nucleotides: TGTGCCAGTACCGGGACAGGCGGCATGAACACTGAAGCTTTCTTT.

The rearrangement links TRBV6-5 to TRBJ2-3, with D perhaps matching TRBD2 (6 bases). Trimming removed 2 bases from V and 6 bases from J, with 15 bases in between. Germline CDR1 and CDR2: MNHEY and SVGAGI. The length of the CDR3 is 15 residues. CDR3 amino acids: CASSYRARGLDTQYF. CDR3 DNA: TGTGCCAGCAGTTACCGGGCCCGGGGGTTGGATACGCAGTATTTT.

This clone has only one observation. This chain's CDR3 is CASSFPSSRPQETQYF. The CDR3 region has the DNA TGCGCCAGCAGCTTCCCGTCAAGTCGTCCACAAGAGACCCAGTACTTC. The V call is TRBV5-1, the J call TRBJ2-5; D gene uncertain. Trimming left V 2 bases short and J 2 bases short, with 16 bases between. The V gene's germline CDR1 is SGHRS and CDR2 YFSETQ. This CDR3 is 16 amino acids long. The full variable domain, rest sourced from reference TRBV5-1 and TRBJ2-5, is KAGVTQTPRYLIKTRGQQVTLSCSPISGHRSVSWYQQTPGQGLQFLFEYFSETQRNKGNFPGRFSGRQFSNSRSEMNVSTLELGDSALYLCASSFPSSRPQETQYFGPGTRLLVL.

The chain couples TRBV27 to TRBJ1-6; D unresolved. The CDR3 length is 15 residues. The ends were cut back, 6 bases at V and 8 bases at J, with 17 bases in the middle. CDR1 is MNHEY and CDR2 is SMNVEV in the germline V gene (reference sequence). CDR3 DNA sequence: TGTGCCAGCAGCCGATGGGCAGTACCGGATTCACCCCTCCACTTT. It is translated as CASSRWAVPDSPLHF.

This sequence joins TRBV28 and TRBJ2-2; D not resolved. CDR1 and CDR2 from the germline V gene are MDHEN and SYDVKM. The CDR3 runs to 13 residues. V was shortened by 8 bases and J by 2 bases, with 9 bases between the two germline ends. CDR3 sequence (DNA): TGTGCCAGCGGTAGATATAACACCGGGGAGCTGTTTTTT. As protein: CASGRYNTGELFF.